A single sample gave rise to the 25 T cell receptor beta chains below, sequenced in a study of blood T cell repertoires in COVID-19. The table came from immunoSEQ multiplex PCR; TCRdb's copy has only in-frame clones and leaves some out. Of roughly 120,000 clones detected, 70% to 90% appear once; the ten largest clones hold about 1%. The sequencing input was peripheral blood. The receptors come from a woman between 45 and 60 years old with active or convalescent COVID-19.

The V call is TRBV4-2, the J call TRBJ1-1; D gene unclear. This CDR3 is 13 amino acids long. The germline V gene has CDR1 LGHNA and CDR2 YNFKEQ. Trimming left V 4 bases short and J 1 base short, with 7 bases between. The chain's CDR3 is CASSPRANTEAFF. The CDR3 DNA sequence: TGTGCCAGCAGCCCTCGAGCGAACACTGAAGCTTTCTTT.

The gene calls are TRBV6-6 and TRBJ2-7; tentative D call: TRBD1 (6 bases). The CDR3 length is 12 residues. The germline V gene encodes CDR1 MNHNY and CDR2 SVGAGI (reference sequence). With 9 bases removed from V and 2 bases from J, the gap between germline ends came to 11 bases. CDR3 amino acids: CASRDTTYEQYF. In DNA, the CDR3 is TGTGCCAGTCGGGACACAACCTACGAGCAGTACTTC.

The rearrangement links TRBV28 to TRBJ1-2, with D possibly TRBD1 on 6 matching bases. Germline V gene sequence: CDR1 MDHEN, CDR2 SYDVKM. Trimming took off 4 bases at V and 5 bases at J, with 23 bases between the two ends. The length of the CDR3 is 17 residues. DNA of the CDR3: TGTGCCAGCAGTTCCATTGGGGGCAGGGGAAGGGGATATGGCTACACCTTC. It encodes CASSSIGGRGRGYGYTF.

V is TRBV6-5 and J is TRBJ1-3; 8 bases fit TRBD1. The CDR3 spans 15 residues. Germline loops: CDR1 MNHEY, CDR2 SVGAGI. After removal of 1 base from V and 3 bases from J, the junction contained 2 bases not matched to a gene. CDR3 sequence (DNA): TGTGCCAGCAGTTACTTAGGGACAGGTGGAAACACCATATATTTT. Residues: CASSYLGTGGNTIYF.

The rearrangement joins TRBV12-3 or TRBV12-4 to TRBJ2-1; D is ambiguous. V shed 2 bases and J shed 3 bases, with 5 bases lying between them. CDR3 length equals 13 residues. The CDR3 DNA reads TGTGCCAGCAGTTTAAACAACTACAATGAGCAGTTCTTC. Protein: CASSLNNYNEQFF.

The chain recombines TRBV6-5 with TRBJ1-6; D not certain. This CDR3 has 14 residues. V was shortened by 2 bases and J by 8 bases, with 10 bases between the two germline ends. CDR1 is MNHEY and CDR2 is SVGAGI in the germline V gene. For the CDR3, the DNA is TGTGCCAGCAGTTACCTGGGGAGGGATTCACCCCTCCACTTT. It codes for CASSYLGRDSPLHF.

This clone appeared a few times. V usage is TRBV1 and J usage is TRBJ1-5; TRBD1 reflects the table's D call only, with no check against the DNA. TRBV1 counts as a pseudogene. The CDR3 extends over 14 amino acids. The CDR3 loop reads CTSSLEGGNQPQHF. The DNA of the CDR3 is TGCACCAGCAGCCTAGAAGGGGGCAATCAGCCCCAGCATTTT.

V gene TRBV5-6 combines with J gene TRBJ2-1; D unresolved. CDR3 size: 11 residues. Trimming left V 4 bases short and J 7 bases short, with 6 bases between. Germline-derived CDR1 and CDR2 are SGHDT and YYEEEE. The CDR3 spells CASSQTNEQFF. DNA of the CDR3: TGTGCCAGCAGCCAAACTAATGAGCAGTTCTTC. The complete variable domain, with remaining parts taken from reference TRBV5-6 and TRBJ2-1, reads DAGVTQSPTHLIKTRGQQVTLRCSPKSGHDTVSWYQQALGQGPQFIFQYYEEEERQRGNFPDRFSGHQFPNYSSELNVNALLLGDSALYLCASSQTNEQFFGPGTRLTVL.

The genes are TRBV2 and TRBJ2-4, with 7 bases matching TRBD2. CDR1 is SNHLY and CDR2 is FYNNEI in the germline V gene. The CDR3 extends over 15 amino acids. The J segment lost 0 bases and the V segment lost 4 bases, leaving 3 bases of the junction unmatched. The CDR3 loop reads CASSGLAIAKNIQYF. CDR3 DNA sequence: TGTGCCAGCAGTGGACTAGCCATAGCCAAAAACATTCAGTACTTC.

This chain connects TRBV29-1 to TRBJ2-1; TRBD2 matches 11 bases. J was trimmed by 10 bases and V by 3 bases; bases with no gene match: 11. Germline loops: CDR1 SQVTM, CDR2 ANQGSEA. This CDR3 is built from 15 residues. Written as DNA, the CDR3 is TGCAGCGTTGATCCGTGGGGACTAGCGGCCGGGGAGCAGTTCTTC. Translated: CSVDPWGLAAGEQFF.

V is TRBV27 and J is TRBJ2-1, with a possible D match to TRBD1 (6 bases). The CDR3 is made up of 13 amino acids. Trimming removed 8 bases from V and 8 bases from J, with 16 bases in between. Germline V gene sequence: CDR1 MNHEY, CDR2 SMNVEV (reference sequence). In DNA form, the CDR3 reads TGTGCCAGCGTTGGGTACAGGGACCATGAGCAGTTCTTC. Translating gives CASVGYRDHEQFF.

The rearrangement links TRBV19 to TRBJ1-5; 7 positions agree with TRBD1. Per the germline V gene, CDR1 is LNHDA and CDR2 is SQIVND (reference sequence). With V trimmed by 3 bases and J by 1 base, 3 bases remained unmatched. The CDR3 has 15 residues. The CDR3 DNA sequence: TGTGCCAGTAGTATTCAGGGGGTCAGCAATCAGCCCCAGCATTTT. Translating gives CASSIQGVSNQPQHF. Full variable domain (rest looked up from reference TRBV19 and TRBJ1-5): DGGITQSPKYLFRKEGQNVTLSCEQNLNHDAMYWYRQDPGQGLRLIYYSQIVNDFQKGDIAEGYSVSREKKESFPLTVTSAQKNPTAFYLCASSIQGVSNQPQHFGDGTRLSIL.

The chain links TRBV6-5 to TRBJ2-1; 7 bases match TRBD2. Germline CDR1 reads MNHEY; CDR2 reads SVGAGI. V shed 0 bases and J 5 bases; nucleotides not matched to a gene: 7. The CDR3 loop spans 16 amino acids. CDR3 sequence reads: CASSYSPEAGHNEQFF. CDR3 sequence (DNA): TGTGCCAGCAGTTACTCGCCTGAAGCGGGGCACAATGAGCAGTTCTTC.

In this sample, this clone turned up once. The rearrangement uses TRBV27 and TRBJ2-5; TRBD1 aligns across 9 bases. The CDR3 consists of 17 residues. The germline V gene has CDR1 MNHEY and CDR2 SMNVEV (reference sequence). The trim removed 2 bases at V and 2 bases at J, leaving 9 bases unmatched. CDR3 residues: CASSLRGQGRRQETQYF. The CDR3 DNA is TGTGCCAGCAGTTTAAGGGGACAGGGACGCAGGCAAGAGACCCAGTACTTC.

The CDR3 loop reads CASSEAILGTSGYEQYF. In DNA, the CDR3 is TGTGCCAGCAGTGAGGCTATACTGGGGACTAGCGGCTACGAGCAGTACTTC. V is TRBV27 and J is TRBJ2-7; 11 bases are a match to TRBD2. Germline V gene sequence: CDR1 MNHEY, CDR2 SMNVEV (reference sequence). V trimming: 5 bases; J trimming: 3 bases; junction bases outside the gene matches: 12. The CDR3 runs to 17 residues.

This rearrangement joins TRBV2 to TRBJ2-7; 11 nucleotides align to TRBD2. Germline CDR1 is SNHLY and CDR2 is FYNNEI. This CDR3 has 17 residues. V was pared by 8 bases and J by 0 bases, with 12 bases of the junction left unmatched. The CDR3 loop reads CASGELAGDRLSYEQYF. The CDR3, as DNA: TGTGCCAGCGGCGAACTAGCGGGAGACCGACTCTCCTACGAGCAGTACTTC.

The chain employs TRBV28 and TRBJ1-2, with TRBD1 matching 10 bases. This CDR3 contains 13 residues. Losses at the gene ends were 5 bases for V and 8 bases for J; bases not matched to a gene: 5. Germline V lookup: CDR1 MDHEN, CDR2 SYDVKM. For the CDR3, the DNA is TGTGCCAGCAGTCCGGGACAGGGGTCCGGCTACACCTTC. It codes for CASSPGQGSGYTF.

The chain recombines TRBV21-1 with TRBJ2-1; no check of the table's D call, TRBD2, against the DNA was made. TRBV21-1 constitutes a pseudogene. This CDR3 comprises 13 residues. The CDR3 coding sequence is TGTGCCAGCAGCAAAAAAGCGGGAGGCGCGCAGTTCTTC. Its protein product is CASSKKAGGAQFF.

This clone was detected only a few times. This chain uses TRBV28 with TRBJ1-6; D call uncertain. Per germline, CDR1 MDHEN and CDR2 SYDVKM. Between the trimmed V and J ends, which lost 5 bases and 3 bases, there was a span of 5 bases. CDR3 length: 13 residues. The CDR3 region has the DNA TGTGCCAGCAGTGGCCTCTATAATTCACCCCTCCACTTT. Translating it yields CASSGLYNSPLHF. The full variable domain, its missing parts supplied by reference TRBV28 and TRBJ1-6, is DVKVTQSSRYLVKRTGEKVFLECVQDMDHENMFWYRQDPGLGLRLIYFSYDVKMKEKGDIPEGYSVSREKKERFSLILESASTNQTSMYLCASSGLYNSPLHFGNGTRLTVT.

The genes are TRBV9 and TRBJ2-7, with D possibly TRBD1 on 6 matching bases. CDR3 length: 15 amino acids. The germline V gene has CDR1 SGDLS and CDR2 YYNGEE. The V end was cut by 4 bases, the J end by 5 bases, with 19 bases between. In DNA form, the CDR3 reads TGTGCCAGCAGCCCTGCTTGGGGGCCCGGCAACGAGCAGTACTTC. It codes for CASSPAWGPGNEQYF.

This chain uses TRBV19 with TRBJ1-1; the D gene is possibly TRBD1 (5 bases). This CDR3 has 14 residues. Germline V lookup: CDR1 LNHDA, CDR2 SQIVND (reference sequence). Between the trimmed V and J ends, which lost 1 base and 2 bases, there was a span of 8 bases. CDR3 sequence: CASSIGRENTEAFF. The DNA of the CDR3 is TGTGCCAGTAGTATAGGCAGGGAAAACACTGAAGCTTTCTTT. Complete variable domain (other parts from reference TRBV19 and TRBJ1-1): DGGITQSPKYLFRKEGQNVTLSCEQNLNHDAMYWYRQDPGQGLRLIYYSQIVNDFQKGDIAEGYSVSREKKESFPLTVTSAQKNPTAFYLCASSIGRENTEAFFGQGTRLTVV.

As for this clone: One end of the junction fails to match germline, which may point to a read error. This chain joins TRBV18 and TRBJ1-1; 7 bases are a match to TRBD1. Germline V gives CDR1 KGHSH, CDR2 LQKENI. CDR3 length: 13 residues. CDR3 loop: CASSPQGIGEAFF. The DNA for the CDR3 is TGTGCCAGCTCGCCACAGGGGATAGGTGAAGCTTTCTTT.

V is TRBV30 and J is TRBJ1-2; TRBD1 is a possible D gene (6 bases). Germline CDR1 and CDR2: GTSNPN and SVGIG (reference sequence). The CDR3 is 13 amino acids. Between the trimmed V and J ends, which lost 2 bases and 3 bases, there was a span of 10 bases. As DNA, the CDR3 is TGTGCCTGGAGTACCAAGGGGGACTATGGCTACACCTTC. Its protein is CAWSTKGDYGYTF.

The chain carries TRBV10-3 and TRBJ2-7, with 14 bases lining up with TRBD2. The CDR3 covers 15 residues. CDR1 is ENHRY, CDR2 SYGVKD, per germline. V shed 6 bases and J 3 bases; nucleotides not matched to a gene: 4. This chain's CDR3 is CAISHGTSGSYEQYF. The DNA for the CDR3 is TGTGCCATCAGCCACGGGACTAGCGGGAGCTACGAGCAGTACTTC.

The chain carries TRBV10-3 and TRBJ2-7; maybe TRBD2 (6 bases). Germline assignment: CDR1 ENHRY and CDR2 SYGVKD. The CDR3 has 15 residues. V dropped 7 bases and J dropped 2 bases, with 18 bases sitting between them. CDR3 protein: CAIKFRWEETYEQYF. DNA for the CDR3: TGTGCCATCAAGTTTAGGTGGGAGGAGACCTACGAGCAGTACTTC.